This note documents a single T cell receptor (beta chain) sequence. Its specificity is unknown. This sample is part of a study of shared clonotypes between healthy human individuals. Clones were sequenced by immunoSEQ multiplex PCR, and TCRdb holds only the in-frame ones, with some missing. Counted here are about 2.3 million clones, 80% to 95% occurring once; the ten biggest clones make up 0.39%. Study-level findings and limits: It was anticipated that sequencing depth would influence how many clonotypes donors shared.

CDR1 is MDHEN and CDR2 is SYDVKM in the germline V gene. J gave up 3 bases and V 6 bases, and 9 bases lay outside the gene matches. The CDR3 has 15 amino acids. The sequencing sample was made of naive CD4+ T cells from PBMCs. Regarding subset: CD45RA+ positively selected. The sequence came from a man aged 18 to 29 in good health. Some clones in this sample may be carry-over from other donors' samples. The chain joins TRBV28 to TRBJ2-7; TRBD2 agrees at 9 bases. This CDR3 reads CASSPPGTSFYEQYF. CDR3 bases: TGTGCCAGCAGCCCCCCAGGGACTAGCTTCTACGAGCAGTACTTC.